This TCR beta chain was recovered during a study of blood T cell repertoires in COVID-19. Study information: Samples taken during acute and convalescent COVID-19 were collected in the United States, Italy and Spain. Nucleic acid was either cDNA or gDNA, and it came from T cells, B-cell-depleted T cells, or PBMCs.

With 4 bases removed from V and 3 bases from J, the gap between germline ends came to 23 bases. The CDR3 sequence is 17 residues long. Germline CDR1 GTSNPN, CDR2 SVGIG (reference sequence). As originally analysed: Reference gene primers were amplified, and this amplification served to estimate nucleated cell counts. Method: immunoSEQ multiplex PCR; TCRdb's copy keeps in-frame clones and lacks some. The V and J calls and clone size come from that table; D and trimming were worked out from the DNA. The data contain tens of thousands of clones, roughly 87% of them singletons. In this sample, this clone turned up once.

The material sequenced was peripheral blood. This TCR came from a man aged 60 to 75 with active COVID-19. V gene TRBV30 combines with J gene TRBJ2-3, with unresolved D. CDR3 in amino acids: CAWTRKEPAIKTDTQYF. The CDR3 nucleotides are TGTGCCTGGACCCGTAAGGAGCCCGCTATAAAGACAGATACGCAGTATTTT.